This TCR beta chain derives from a study of CD8 T cells in Susac syndrome. The germline gives CDR1 LNHNV, CDR2 YYDKDF (reference sequence). The CDR3 loop spans 16 amino acids. With 1 base removed from V and 4 bases from J, the gap between germline ends came to 14 bases. Random hexamers served to reverse transcribe roughly 0.5 to 1 ug RNA. A single record per CDR3 protein comes from TCRdb applying MiXCR to the immunoSEQ multiplex PCR reads. The sample gives approximately 300,000 distinct CDR3 sequences, 75% to 85% of which show up once; roughly 0.21% is in the top ten. The receptor was isolated from a human donor with multiple sclerosis. The chain uses TRBV15 and TRBJ1-5; tentative D call: TRBD1 (6 bases). Sequenced material: CD8+ T cells from PBMCs. CDR3 residues: CATSRVGTGSNQPQHF. DNA for the CDR3: TGTGCCACCAGCAGAGTCGGAACAGGGAGTAATCAGCCCCAGCATTTT.